Listed here are 20 T cell receptor beta chains from one sample, sequenced in a study of OX40 agonist ivuxolimab in advanced cancers. The library relied on the immunoSEQ multiplex PCR assay. TCRdb retrieved this table from immuneACCESS and kept in-frame rearrangements only. Not all clones are present; in checked studies, unresolved V genes account for under half, and no reason is known for the remainder. This sample holds tens of thousands of clones; approximately 89% were observed only once. The ten largest make up about 6.5% of the sample. The sequences come from CD4+ or CD8+ T cells sorted from blood, collected in a trial of the OX40 agonist ivuxolimab. The origin of the receptors is an adult with an advanced solid tumor such as melanoma, head and neck, liver or kidney cancer.

This clone appeared a few times. This rearrangement joins TRBV27 to TRBJ2-3; D not certain. Per the germline V gene, CDR1 is MNHEY and CDR2 is SMNVEV (reference sequence). This CDR3 is 16 amino acids long. The ends were cut back, 3 bases at V and 0 bases at J, with 13 bases in the middle. The CDR3 DNA is TGTGCCAGCAGTTTCGGGTCAGCACGGAGCACAGATACGCAGTATTTT. Encoded protein: CASSFGSARSTDTQYF.

The V and J genes are TRBV15 and TRBJ1-3, with D unresolved. CDR3 length: 15 residues. With 0 bases removed from V and 4 bases from J, the gap between germline ends came to 10 bases. Germline V CDR1 and CDR2: LNHNV, YYDKDF (reference sequence). CDR3 protein: CATSRDSGGGNTIYF. The CDR3 DNA is TGTGCCACCAGCAGAGATTCCGGTGGGGGAAACACCATATATTTT.

This chain uses TRBV4-3 with TRBJ1-1; D is perhaps TRBD1 (6 bases). V was shortened by 3 bases and J by 1 base, with 9 bases between the two germline ends. This CDR3 contains 14 residues. CDR1 is LGHNA, CDR2 YSLEER, per germline. The CDR3, as DNA: TGCGCCAGCAGCCAGGGGGACACGAACACTGAAGCTTTCTTT. Residues: CASSQGDTNTEAFF.

The chain uses TRBV6-6 and TRBJ1-1; 9 nucleotides match TRBD1. Germline V gives CDR1 MNHNY, CDR2 SVGAGI (reference sequence). Losses at the gene ends were 5 bases for V and 10 bases for J; bases not matched to a gene: 2. The CDR3 totals 11 residues. This CDR3 is CASSTTGGAFF. The DNA for the CDR3 is TGTGCCAGCAGTACGACAGGGGGAGCTTTCTTT.

The CDR3 reads CASSPIAETQYF. In nucleotides, the CDR3 is TGTGCCAGCAGTCCTATAGCAGAGACCCAGTACTTC. The V call is TRBV7-2, the J call TRBJ2-5; unclear D gene. From germline, CDR1 is SGHTA and CDR2 FQGNSA. CDR3 size: 12 residues. The V gene lost 6 bases and the J gene lost 4 bases, with 9 bases spanning the gap.

This chain joins TRBV5-5 and TRBJ2-7, with TRBD1 identical over 11 bases. Germline CDR1 reads SGHKS; CDR2 reads YYEKEE (reference sequence). V was clipped by 7 bases and J by 4 bases; unmatched bases: 13. This CDR3 comprises 16 residues. CDR3 DNA: TGTGCCAGCTTTAAATCCGGGACAGGGGGTTCTTACGAGCAGTACTTC. Its protein product is CASFKSGTGGSYEQYF.

The chain joins TRBV4-3 to TRBJ1-2, with 8 bases identical to TRBD1. V dropped 0 bases and J dropped 6; count of bases not matched to a gene: 3. CDR1 and CDR2 from the germline V gene are LGHNA and YSLEER. This CDR3 is 14 amino acids long. The CDR3 DNA is TGCGCCAGCAGCCAAGACAGGGGGCTAAATGGCTACACCTTC. Its translation: CASSQDRGLNGYTF.

The CDR3 loop reads CSVERRDAFNEQFF. In nucleotides, the CDR3 is TGCAGCGTTGAAAGAAGGGACGCATTCAATGAGCAGTTCTTC. This rearrangement joins TRBV29-1 to TRBJ2-1; D tentatively reads TRBD1 or TRBD2 (5 bases each). The ends were cut back, 2 bases at V and 6 bases at J, with 14 bases in the middle. The CDR3 runs to 14 residues. Germline V CDR1 and CDR2: SQVTM, ANQGSEA.

This chain joins TRBV11-2 and TRBJ2-7; 10 positions match TRBD2. There are 14 residues in the CDR3. J gave up 7 bases and V 1 base, and 4 bases lay outside the gene matches. CDR1 and CDR2 from the germline V gene are SGHAT and FQNNGV. CDR3 nucleotide sequence: TGTGCCAGCAGCTTAGGTAGTAGCGGGGGGGAGCAGTACTTC. As protein: CASSLGSSGGEQYF.

The chain has TRBV7-6 and TRBJ2-7, with D tentatively TRBD1 (5 bases). The CDR3 is 13 residues long. V was shortened by 3 bases and J by 3 bases, with 9 bases between the two germline ends. The V gene's germline CDR1 is SGHVS and CDR2 FNYEAQ. As DNA, the CDR3 is TGTGCCAGCAGCTTTATGCAGGGCTACGAGCAGTACTTC. Protein sequence: CASSFMQGYEQYF. The whole variable domain, filled in from reference TRBV7-6 and TRBJ2-7, reads GAGVSQSPRYKVTKRGQDVALRCDPISGHVSLYWYRQALGQGPEFLTYFNYEAQQDKSGLPNDRFSAERPEGSISTLTIQRTEQRDSAMYRCASSFMQGYEQYFGPGTRLTVT.

The chain carries TRBV10-3 and TRBJ2-2; 7 nucleotides line up with TRBD1. CDR1 ENHRY and CDR2 SYGVKD come from the germline V gene. The CDR3 has 15 residues. The J segment lost 1 base and the V segment lost 5 bases, leaving 4 bases of the junction unmatched. The CDR3 is CAISLGQENTGELFF. CDR3 coding DNA: TGTGCCATCAGTCTAGGACAGGAGAACACCGGGGAGCTGTTTTTT.

The rearrangement joins TRBV11-2 to TRBJ2-7; no clear D. Germline CDR1 and CDR2: SGHAT and FQNNGV. This CDR3 contains 12 residues. The V and J ends lost 5 bases and 3 bases respectively, with 8 bases between them. CDR3 DNA sequence: TGTGCCAGCAGCCACCACAACTACGAGCAGTACGTC. The encoded protein is CASSHHNYEQYV.

The V gene is TRBV28, the J gene TRBJ1-1; no definite D call. The CDR3 runs to 12 residues. In germline, CDR1 is MDHEN, CDR2 SYDVKM. Deletions cut 6 bases from V and 4 bases from J, with 9 bases between. The CDR3 DNA follows: TGTGCCAGCAGCTCCCTAGGCACTGAAGCTTTCTTT. Amino acid sequence: CASSSLGTEAFF.

A few counts support this clone. V usage is TRBV2 and J usage is TRBJ2-5; 8 bases map to TRBD1. Germline CDR1 and CDR2: SNHLY and FYNNEI. The J segment lost 1 base and the V segment lost 4 bases, leaving 2 bases of the junction unmatched. The CDR3 sequence is 14 residues long. CDR3 sequence (DNA): TGTGCCAGCAGTGTTACAGGGGGCCAAGAGACCCAGTACTTC. Translating gives CASSVTGGQETQYF. Filled out from reference TRBV2 and TRBJ2-5, the complete variable domain reads EPEVTQTPSHQVTQMGQEVILRCVPISNHLYFYWYRQILGQKVEFLVSFYNNEISEKSEIFDDQFSVERPDGSNFTLKIRSTKLEDSAMYFCASSVTGGQETQYFGPGTRLLVL.

This chain joins TRBV11-2 and TRBJ2-3; D remains unclear. Trimming shortened V by 5 bases and J by 0 bases, and 15 bases separated the two germline ends. The CDR3 runs to 16 residues. Germline-derived CDR1 and CDR2 are SGHAT and FQNNGV. The CDR3 bases are TGTGCCAGCAGCACCAATTGGGCGGCTAGCACAGATACGCAGTATTTT. As protein: CASSTNWAASTDTQYF.

This chain joins TRBV7-9 and TRBJ2-5; 7 bases line up with TRBD2. This CDR3 is built from 14 residues. V was clipped by 5 bases and J by 5 bases; unmatched bases: 8. CDR1 and CDR2 from the germline V gene are SEHNR and FQNEAQ (reference sequence). In nucleotides, the CDR3 is TGTGCCAGCAGCCCCTTGGGAGGGGATGAGACCCAGTACTTC. As protein: CASSPLGGDETQYF.

The J gene is TRBJ1-1, the V gene TRBV6-1; possible D gene TRBD1, 5 bases. The CDR3 loop spans 16 amino acids. Germline V gives CDR1 MNHNS, CDR2 SASEGT. V lost 0 bases and J lost 3, with 14 bases in between. CDR3 residues: CASSEAGGGVYTEAFF. The CDR3 bases are TGTGCCAGCAGTGAAGCCGGCGGGGGGGTATACACTGAAGCTTTCTTT.

This chain joins TRBV6-1 and TRBJ1-5; D gene uncertain. Trimming left V 2 bases short and J 4 bases short, with 9 bases between. The CDR3 sequence is 14 residues long. Per the germline V gene, CDR1 is MNHNS and CDR2 is SASEGT. The CDR3 region is CASSEWVGNQPQHF. As DNA, the CDR3 is TGTGCCAGCAGTGAATGGGTCGGGAATCAGCCCCAGCATTTT.

The V call is TRBV6-5, the J call TRBJ2-5; D unclear. The CDR3 covers 14 residues. The V gene lost 0 bases and the J gene lost 5 bases, with 10 bases spanning the gap. Germline CDR1 and CDR2: MNHEY and SVGAGI. The CDR3 nucleotides are TGTGCCAGCAGTTACTCGAAGTATTGGGAGACCCAGTACTTC. Protein product: CASSYSKYWETQYF.

CDR3 residues: CASSEPPSGREQYF. The CDR3 DNA reads TGTGCCAGCAGTGAGCCCCCCTCGGGACGCGAGCAGTACTTC. The chain employs TRBV2 and TRBJ2-7; D is perhaps TRBD1 or TRBD2 (5 bases each). Trimming removed 3 bases from V and 6 bases from J, with 15 bases in between. This CDR3 has 14 residues. Germline CDR1 and CDR2: SNHLY and FYNNEI.